Below are 10 T cell receptor beta chains sequenced from a single sample in a study of blood T cell repertoires in COVID-19. TCRdb's table, derived via immunoSEQ multiplex PCR, lists solely in-frame clones and lacks some. Among some 420,000 clones listed, 75% to 90% were seen once. Sample: PBMCs or T cells enriched from blood (not recorded which). The receptors shown here come from a man in his thirties or forties who had recovered from COVID-19.

The chain is built from TRBV5-1 and TRBJ1-1, with TRBD1 identical over 7 bases. The V gene's germline CDR1 is SGHRS and CDR2 YFSETQ. The V segment lost 4 bases and the J segment 9 bases; nucleotides outside the gene matches: 6. The CDR3 has 12 residues. CDR3 nucleotides: TGCGCCAGCAGCAAGGGACAGACGAAAGCTTTCTTT. It encodes CASSKGQTKAFF.

This clone turned up a few times. Germline is not matched at one junction end, which may reflect a read error. The CDR3 loop reads CASTEVISRTAYEQYF. DNA for the CDR3: TGTGCCAGCACTGAAGTGATTTCTAGAACCGCCTACGAGCAGTACTTC. The chain links TRBV2 to TRBJ2-7, with D hard to call. Germline V gives CDR1 SNHLY, CDR2 FYNNEI. The CDR3 runs to 16 residues.

The V gene is TRBV28, the J gene TRBJ1-6; 10 nucleotides agree with TRBD1. Trimming at V came to 6 bases and at J to 8 bases, leaving 10 bases not matched to a gene. The CDR3 is made up of 16 amino acids. Per the germline V gene, CDR1 is MDHEN and CDR2 is SYDVKM. CDR3 residues: CASRPLTGTGDSPLHF. The DNA of the CDR3 is TGTGCCAGCAGGCCCCTGACCGGGACAGGGGATTCACCCCTCCACTTT.

The chain combines TRBV18 with TRBJ2-2, with TRBD1 matching 7 bases. The CDR3 sequence is 15 residues long. Germline assignment: CDR1 KGHSH and CDR2 LQKENI. The V segment lost 4 bases and the J segment 3 bases; nucleotides outside the gene matches: 5. The CDR3: CASSLRQGDTGELFF. CDR3 coding DNA: TGTGCCAGCTCACTACGACAGGGTGACACCGGGGAGCTGTTTTTT.

This chain connects TRBV30 to TRBJ1-1; D remains unclear. Trimming left V 1 base short and J 8 bases short, with 23 bases between. The CDR3 length is 16 residues. Germline lookup yields CDR1 GTSNPN and CDR2 SVGIG (reference sequence). CDR3 coding DNA: TGTGCCTGGAGTGCAACCAGAGGCGGAGGGCAAGTCGAAGCTTTCTTT. It yields the protein CAWSATRGGGQVEAFF.

The sample holds one count of this clone. The rearrangement links TRBV29-1 to TRBJ1-1; TRBD1 might be the D (5 bases). Deletions cut 0 bases from V and 4 bases from J, with 6 bases between. Germline CDR1 and CDR2: SQVTM and ANQGSEA. The CDR3 is 12 amino acids. Written as DNA, the CDR3 is TGCAGCGTTGAAGATCAGGGCACTGAAGCTTTCTTT. Its protein is CSVEDQGTEAFF.

The V call is TRBV7-8, the J call TRBJ1-1, with D uncertain. Looked up from germline, CDR1 is SGHVS and CDR2 is FQNEAQ. Trimming pared 1 base from V and 1 base from J, leaving 19 bases between. The CDR3 extends over 18 amino acids. CDR3 sequence (DNA): TGTGCCAGCAGCTTAGGGCGGTTTATTCACGTGGGGAACACTGAAGCTTTCTTT. Its translation: CASSLGRFIHVGNTEAFF.

This chain connects TRBV7-5 to TRBJ2-7; TRBD1 reflects the table's D call only, with no check against the DNA. TRBV7-5 is designated a pseudogene. The CDR3 has 16 residues. CDR3 nucleotide sequence: TGTGTCAGAAGCACGATACCGGGACAGATTTCCTACGAGCAGTACTTC. Translated: CVRSTIPGQISYEQYF.

In this sample, this clone turned up once. V gene TRBV12-3 or TRBV12-4 combines with J gene TRBJ1-2; unclear D gene. The CDR3 consists of 12 residues. V was trimmed by 6 bases and J by 7 bases, leaving 12 bases between them. CDR3 bases: TGTGCCAGCAGAAGAGGTCCTGGTGGCTACACCTTC. Protein sequence: CASRRGPGGYTF.

The chain couples TRBV3-1 (or the pseudogene TRBV3-2) to TRBJ1-1; D is ambiguous. Germline V gene lookup returns CDR1 LGHDT and CDR2 YNNKEL (reference sequence). The CDR3 spans 14 residues. Between the trimmed V and J ends, which lost 4 bases and 0 bases, there was a span of 9 bases. Written as DNA, the CDR3 is TGTGCCAGCAGCCGCACAGAGATGAACACTGAAGCTTTCTTT. Encoded protein: CASSRTEMNTEAFF.